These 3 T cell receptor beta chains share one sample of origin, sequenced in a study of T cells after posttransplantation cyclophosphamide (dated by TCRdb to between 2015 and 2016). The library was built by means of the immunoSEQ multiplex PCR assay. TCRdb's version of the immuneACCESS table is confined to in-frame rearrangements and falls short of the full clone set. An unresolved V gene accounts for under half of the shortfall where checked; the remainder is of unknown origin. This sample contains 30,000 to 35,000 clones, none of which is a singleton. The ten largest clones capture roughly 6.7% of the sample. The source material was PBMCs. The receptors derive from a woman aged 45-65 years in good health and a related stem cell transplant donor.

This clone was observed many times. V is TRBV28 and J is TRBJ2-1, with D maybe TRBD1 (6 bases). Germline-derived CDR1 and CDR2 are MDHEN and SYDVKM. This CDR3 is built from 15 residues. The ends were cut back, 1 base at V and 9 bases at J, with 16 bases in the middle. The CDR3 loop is CASSLYIGGFGEQFF. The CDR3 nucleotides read TGTGCCAGCAGTTTATACATAGGGGGATTCGGTGAGCAGTTCTTC.

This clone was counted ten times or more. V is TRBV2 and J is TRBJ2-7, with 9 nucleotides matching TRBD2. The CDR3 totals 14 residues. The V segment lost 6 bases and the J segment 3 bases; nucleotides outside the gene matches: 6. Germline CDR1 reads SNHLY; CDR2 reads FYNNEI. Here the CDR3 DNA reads TGTGCCAGCAGGGCGACTAGCGGAGGCTACGAGCAGTACTTC. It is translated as CASRATSGGYEQYF. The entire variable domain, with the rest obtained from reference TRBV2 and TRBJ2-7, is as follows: EPEVTQTPSHQVTQMGQEVILRCVPISNHLYFYWYRQILGQKVEFLVSFYNNEISEKSEIFDDQFSVERPDGSNFTLKIRSTKLEDSAMYFCASRATSGGYEQYFGPGTRLTVT.

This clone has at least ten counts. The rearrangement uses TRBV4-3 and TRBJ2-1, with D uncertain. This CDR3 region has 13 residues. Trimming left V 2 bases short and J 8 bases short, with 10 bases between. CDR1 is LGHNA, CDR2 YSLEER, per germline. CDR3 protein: CASSQFSYDEQFF. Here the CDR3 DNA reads TGCGCCAGCAGCCAATTTAGTTACGATGAGCAGTTCTTC.